This record looks at one TCR beta chain sequence and its context. Trimming at V came to 5 bases and at J to 10 bases, leaving 7 bases not matched to a gene. Germline-derived CDR1 and CDR2 are PRHDT and FYEKMQ (reference sequence). This CDR3 is 13 amino acids long. Generated by immunoSEQ multiplex PCR, the TCRdb table keeps only in-frame clones and is missing some. The sample lists 300,000 to 350,000 clones; about 86% were seen once. Cohort assignment relied on participant-reported clinical history. This sample stems from a study of blood T cell repertoires in COVID-19. The gene calls are TRBV13 and TRBJ2-1, with 8 bases that match TRBD1. The sequenced material came from PBMCs or T cells enriched from blood (not recorded which). The receptor comes from a middle-aged woman with acute COVID-19. CDR3 DNA: TGTGCCAGCAGCGGTGACAGGGGCGGGGAGCAGTTCTTC. It translates to CASSGDRGGEQFF.